The TCR beta chain described here comes from a study of T cells in Graves' hyperthyroidism and ophthalmopathy. Study-level findings and limits: Most thyroid clonotypes that were expanded above 0.001 also turned up in blood. Ophthalmopathy was distinguished from stable hyperthyroidism by 13 V-J signatures.

In regard to this clonotype: Antigen specificity is unknown. This likely comes from a read error, as the CDR3 has no conserved phenylalanine or tryptophan at its end.

RNA transcripts were the template for amplifying TCR beta CDR3 regions. When the TCR CDR3 underwent first-round RT-PCR, the HTBI primer set was used. TCRdb analysed the multiplex PCR reads with MiXCR anew, one entry per CDR3 protein. In the table there are hundreds of thousands of distinct CDR3 sequences, 15% to 20% of which are singletons. V was shortened by 4 bases and J by 3 bases, with 13 bases between the two germline ends. Per the germline V gene, CDR1 is SGDLS and CDR2 is YYNGEE. This CDR3 is 15 amino acids long. The origin of this receptor is a woman in her forties or fifties with Graves' hyperthyroidism that later progressed to Graves' ophthalmopathy. Source material: blood. The gene calls are TRBV9 and TRBJ2-2; no clear D gene. The CDR3 protein is CASSPRTDDTGELFL. CDR3 coding DNA: TGTGCCAGCAGCCCCCGGACGGACGACACCGGGGAGCTGTTTCTT.